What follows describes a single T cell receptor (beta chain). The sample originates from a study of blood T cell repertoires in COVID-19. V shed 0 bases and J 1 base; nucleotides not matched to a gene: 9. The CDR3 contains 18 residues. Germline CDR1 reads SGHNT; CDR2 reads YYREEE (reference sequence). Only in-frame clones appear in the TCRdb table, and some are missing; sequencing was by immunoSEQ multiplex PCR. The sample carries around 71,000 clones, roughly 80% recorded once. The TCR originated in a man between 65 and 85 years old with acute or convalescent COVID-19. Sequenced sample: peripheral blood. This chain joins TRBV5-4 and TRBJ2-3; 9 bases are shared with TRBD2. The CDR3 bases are TGTGCCAGCAGCTTGGTTGGGCTAGCGGGATTTCGCACAGATACGCAGTATTTT. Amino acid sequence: CASSLVGLAGFRTDTQYF.